Presented here are 27 T cell receptor beta chains from one specimen sequenced in a study of T cells in Graves' hyperthyroidism and ophthalmopathy. The investigators amplified TCR beta CDR3 regions from RNA transcripts. Primed by the HTBI set, a first-round RT-PCR was run on the TCR CDR3. TCRdb ran MiXCR on the multiplex PCR reads and lists one entry per CDR3 protein. Of more than 500,000 distinct CDR3 sequences in the sample, 46% were seen once. Sequencing was carried out using peripheral blood or thyroid tissue (not recorded which). Source of these receptors: an adult woman with Graves' disease, either hyperthyroidism or ophthalmopathy (not recorded which).

This clonotype has a count of ten or more. V gene TRBV14 combines with J gene TRBJ1-4; TRBD1 matches 9 bases. The V and J ends lost 4 bases and 7 bases, in that order; junction bases with no gene match: 4. The germline gives CDR1 SGHDN, CDR2 FVKESK. There are 14 residues in the CDR3. Here the CDR3 DNA reads TGTGCCAGCAGCCCGTACAGGGGGCCTGAAAAACTGTTTTTT. This gives the protein CASSPYRGPEKLFF. Variable domain in full (rest from reference TRBV14 and TRBJ1-4): EAGVTQFPSHSVIEKGQTVTLRCDPISGHDNLYWYRRVMGKEIKFLLHFVKESKQDESGMPNNRFLAERTGGTYSTLKVQPAELEDSGVYFCASSPYRGPEKLFFGSGTQLSVL.

The V and J genes are TRBV24-1 and TRBJ2-5; D gene unclear. Between the trimmed V and J ends, which lost 5 bases and 4 bases, there was a span of 7 bases. This CDR3 is 12 amino acids long. Germline CDR1 KGHDR, CDR2 SFDVKD. The CDR3 bases are TGTGCCACCAGTGCCCCAGGAGAGACCCAGTACTTC. Residues: CATSAPGETQYF.

This chain uses TRBV2 with TRBJ2-2; D is undetermined. Germline loops: CDR1 SNHLY, CDR2 FYNNEI. CDR3 length: 14 amino acids. Trimming removed 4 bases at V and 7 bases at J, with 13 bases between. DNA of the CDR3: TGTGCCAGCAGTGTGGACCCTTGGGGCGGGGAGCTGTTTTTT. Protein sequence: CASSVDPWGGELFF.

The J gene is TRBJ2-5, the V gene TRBV29-1; TRBD1 is a possible D gene (5 bases). V was cut by 3 bases and J by 3 bases, with 14 bases left in between. This CDR3 is built from 14 residues. From germline, CDR1 is SQVTM and CDR2 ANQGSEA. The CDR3 nucleotides are TGCAGCGTTGAGGGGCCTGGTGGGGAAGAGACCCAGTACTTC. Its translation: CSVEGPGGEETQYF. The full variable domain, completed using reference TRBV29-1 and TRBJ2-5, is SAVISQKPSRDICQRGTSLTIQCQVDSQVTMMFWYRQQPGQSLTLIATANQGSEATYESGFVIDKFPISRPNLTFSTLTVSNMSPEDSSIYLCSVEGPGGEETQYFGPGTRLLVL.

The rearrangement joins TRBV20-1 to TRBJ2-5; unclear D gene. The CDR3 covers 13 residues. The V and J ends lost 1 base and 5 bases respectively, with 11 bases between them. Per the germline V gene, CDR1 is DFQATT and CDR2 is SNEGSKA (reference sequence). CDR3 residues: CSARAFWAETQYF. In DNA, the CDR3 is TGCAGTGCTAGAGCATTCTGGGCGGAGACCCAGTACTTC.

The chain uses TRBV9 and TRBJ1-2, with D possibly TRBD1 on 5 matching bases. Matching the DNA end better, TRBJ2-1 makes the J call doubtful. Germline values: CDR1 SGDLS, CDR2 YYNGEE. CDR3 length: 14 amino acids. The CDR3 coding sequence is TGTGCCAGCAGCGTGACAGTGACCTACAATGAGCAGTTCTTC. It translates to CASSVTVTYNEQFF.

V and J are TRBV19 and TRBJ1-1; a weak D match, TRBD1 (6 bases). V was shortened by 1 base and J by 2 bases, with 8 bases between the two germline ends. This CDR3 comprises 14 residues. The V gene's germline CDR1 is LNHDA and CDR2 SQIVND (reference sequence). The CDR3 DNA is TGTGCCAGTAGTATAGCAGGGGCCAACACTGAAGCTTTCTTT. Protein sequence: CASSIAGANTEAFF.

In regard to this clonotype: The junction and the germline gene differ at one end; a read error may be behind it. J is TRBJ1-1 and V is TRBV7-9; D is undetermined. The germline gives CDR1 SEHNR, CDR2 FQNEAQ (reference sequence). This CDR3 has 16 amino acids. The CDR3 loop is CASSQRVEVSNTEAFF. CDR3 coding DNA: TGCGCCAGCAGCCAAAGGGTAGAGGTATCGAACACTGAAGCTTTCTTT.

Comments on this clonotype: An end of the junction differs from the germline gene, which may be a read error. This chain links TRBV5-1 with TRBJ1-2; no reliable D call. The germline V gene encodes CDR1 SGHRS and CDR2 YFSETQ. The CDR3 has 12 residues. As DNA, the CDR3 is TGCGCCAACAGCTTAAACGGCCATGGCTACACCTTC. It translates to CANSLNGHGYTF.

This clonotype was detected only a few times. The gene calls are TRBV20-1 and TRBJ1-2, with 10 bases aligning to TRBD1. This CDR3 comprises 12 residues. J was trimmed by 10 bases and V by 6 bases; bases with no gene match: 8. Germline loops: CDR1 DFQATT, CDR2 SNEGSKA (reference sequence). The CDR3 nucleotides read TGCAGTGCGGACCGGGACAGGGGAGACTACACCTTC. Translated, it gives CSADRDRGDYTF.

A word on this clonotype: A single base separates this from a much larger clone, so it may be a read error. The chain carries TRBV10-3 and TRBJ2-7; D is possibly TRBD1 or TRBD2 (5 bases each). V dropped 6 bases and J dropped 2 bases, with 14 bases sitting between them. CDR1 ENHRY and CDR2 SYGVKD come from the germline V gene. The CDR3 consists of 14 residues. The CDR3 sequence: CAIRLPGTPYEQYF. DNA for the CDR3: TGTGCCATCAGACTACCCGGGACCCCCTACGAGCAGTACTTC.

This clonotype was observed a few times. The chain combines TRBV9 with TRBJ1-6; 8 bases fit TRBD1. CDR3 length equals 14 residues. V shed 3 bases, J shed 9 bases, and the junction held 5 bases outside the gene matches. Germline CDR1 is SGDLS and CDR2 is YYNGEE. For the CDR3, the DNA is TGTGCCAGCAGCGCGGAGACAGGGGCTTCACCCCTCCACTTT. Translating gives CASSAETGASPLHF.

This clonotype appeared a few times. The rearrangement joins TRBV7-9 to TRBJ1-2, with 7 bases aligning to TRBD1. The CDR3 consists of 13 residues. The trim removed 10 bases at V and 5 bases at J, leaving 10 bases unmatched. Germline V lookup: CDR1 SEHNR, CDR2 FQNEAQ (reference sequence). The CDR3 region is CATSVPGQYGYTF. CDR3 DNA sequence: TGTGCCACCAGTGTACCGGGACAGTATGGCTACACCTTC.

This clonotype appeared a few times. This chain connects TRBV29-1 to TRBJ2-7; D may be TRBD1 or TRBD2 (5 bases each). Germline V CDR1 and CDR2: SQVTM, ANQGSEA. Between the trimmed V and J ends, which lost 1 base and 0 bases, there was a span of 7 bases. The CDR3 length is 13 residues. The CDR3 loop is CSVEGGPSYEQYF. For the CDR3, the DNA is TGCAGCGTTGAAGGGGGACCCTCCTACGAGCAGTACTTC.

At least ten counts were recorded for this clonotype. This chain joins TRBV5-8 and TRBJ2-5; tentative D call: TRBD2 (6 bases). The CDR3 has 16 amino acids. Germline V gene data show CDR1 as SGHTS and CDR2 as YDEGEE. V dropped 0 bases and J dropped 5 bases, with 17 bases sitting between them. The CDR3 is CASSLVGISSAETQYF. The CDR3 coding sequence is TGTGCCAGCAGCTTGGTCGGGATCTCTAGCGCGGAGACCCAGTACTTC.

This clonotype turned up a few times. The chain links TRBV29-1 to TRBJ2-7; TRBD1 might be the D (7 bases). Germline-derived CDR1 and CDR2 are SQVTM and ANQGSEA. This CDR3 region has 13 residues. V gave up 7 bases and J gave up 5 bases, with 18 bases separating them. The CDR3, as DNA: TGCAGCGCTGCGGGACAGTCAACGGACGAGCAGTACTTC. It encodes CSAAGQSTDEQYF.

This clonotype was seen at least ten times. DNA of the CDR3: TGTGCCATCAGTGACTCAGGGAAGAACACCGGGGAGCTGTTTTTT. It codes for CAISDSGKNTGELFF. The chain is built from TRBV10-3 and TRBJ2-2, with TRBD1 as a possible D gene (5 bases). Germline V gene sequence: CDR1 ENHRY, CDR2 SYGVKD. The CDR3 extends over 15 amino acids. The germline V and J ends were trimmed by 3 bases and 1 base, with 9 bases remaining between them.

This clonotype showed up just a few times. The CDR3, as DNA: TGCAGCGTTGTAACCGGGACCGCGAACACCGGGGAGCTGTTTTTT. It encodes CSVVTGTANTGELFF. The V and J genes are TRBV29-1 and TRBJ2-2, with D tentatively TRBD1 or TRBD2 (5 bases each). The CDR3 covers 15 residues. Germline CDR1 is SQVTM and CDR2 is ANQGSEA. V was cut by 4 bases and J by 0 bases, with 12 bases left in between.

This clonotype has at least ten counts. CDR3: CASSLAASRGETQYF. The CDR3 nucleotides read TGCGCCAGCAGCTTGGCTGCATCTCGAGGGGAGACCCAGTACTTC. The chain recombines TRBV5-1 with TRBJ2-5; D is possibly TRBD2 (5 bases). Trimming stripped 0 bases from V and 5 bases from J, with 14 bases between. CDR1 is SGHRS and CDR2 is YFSETQ in the germline V gene. The CDR3 is made up of 15 amino acids.

As for this clonotype: Given the absence of the conserved phenylalanine or tryptophan at the CDR3 end, a read error is likely. V and J are TRBV6-6 and TRBJ1-2; TRBD1 is a possible D gene (6 bases). From germline, CDR1 is MNHNY and CDR2 SVGAGI (reference sequence). The CDR3 loop spans 16 amino acids. The V end lost 8 bases, the J end lost 0 bases, and 19 bases lay between the germline ends. CDR3 in DNA: TGTGCCAGCCAGGGGACACTCGACCGAGCTAACTATGGCTACACCCTC. Amino acid sequence: CASQGTLDRANYGYTL.

The chain uses TRBV7-2 and TRBJ1-5; 10 bases line up with TRBD1. Germline CDR1 SGHTA, CDR2 FQGNSA. The ends lost 5 bases at V and 6 bases at J; junction bases unmatched: 7. The length of the CDR3 is 15 residues. The CDR3 region is CASSIGQGVGQPQHF. The CDR3 DNA follows: TGTGCCAGCAGCATCGGACAGGGGGTCGGTCAGCCCCAGCATTTT.

The rearrangement joins TRBV24-1 to TRBJ1-4; TRBD1 agrees at 11 bases. The CDR3 extends over 15 amino acids. The junction had 5 bases not matched to a gene; V was cut back by 4 bases and J by 8 bases. Germline CDR1 KGHDR, CDR2 SFDVKD. The CDR3 nucleotides read TGTGCCACCAGTGACCCGGGACAGGGGGACGAAAAACTGTTTTTT. Protein product: CATSDPGQGDEKLFF.

The genes are TRBV7-9 and TRBJ2-1; tentatively, D is TRBD1 or TRBD2 (6 bases each). CDR3 length: 15 amino acids. V lost 1 base to trimming and J lost 8 bases, with 15 bases between them. Germline lookup yields CDR1 SEHNR and CDR2 FQNEAQ (reference sequence). The CDR3 coding sequence is TGTGCCAGCAGCTTAGGGGGGTATAGGGGGGATGAGCAGTTCTTC. Its protein product is CASSLGGYRGDEQFF.

The chain recombines TRBV5-4 with TRBJ2-7, with D maybe TRBD1 (6 bases). There are 14 residues in the CDR3. The V end lost 4 bases, the J end lost 6 bases, and 17 bases lay between the germline ends. The germline V gene encodes CDR1 SGHNT and CDR2 YYREEE (reference sequence). CDR3 protein: CASSPTGSFGEQYF. The CDR3 region has the DNA TGTGCCAGCAGCCCGACAGGATCCTTCGGCGAGCAGTACTTC.

This chain uses TRBV13 with TRBJ2-5, with TRBD1 matching 10 bases. With V trimmed by 3 bases and J by 3 bases, 10 bases remained unmatched. This CDR3 region has 17 residues. Germline CDR1 reads PRHDT; CDR2 reads FYEKMQ (reference sequence). DNA for the CDR3: TGTGCCAGCAGCTTCTCGACAGGGGGCGCGGGAGAAGAGACCCAGTACTTC. Amino acid sequence: CASSFSTGGAGEETQYF.

This clonotype was seen only once. This sequence joins TRBV29-1 and TRBJ2-7; 7 nucleotides line up with TRBD1. The CDR3 covers 12 residues. The germline V gene encodes CDR1 SQVTM and CDR2 ANQGSEA. J was trimmed by 3 bases and V by 4 bases; bases with no gene match: 3. CDR3 loop: CSVVGDSYEQYF. CDR3 bases: TGCAGCGTTGTTGGGGACAGCTACGAGCAGTACTTC.

V and J are TRBV7-9 and TRBJ2-5; possible D gene TRBD1, 5 bases. CDR1 and CDR2 (germline): SEHNR, FQNEAQ (reference sequence). V was trimmed by 5 bases and J by 9 bases, leaving 19 bases between them. The CDR3 is 14 amino acids. The CDR3 DNA is TGTGCCAGCAGCCCTGACAGTCACAATCAGCCCCAGTACTTC. This gives the protein CASSPDSHNQPQYF.